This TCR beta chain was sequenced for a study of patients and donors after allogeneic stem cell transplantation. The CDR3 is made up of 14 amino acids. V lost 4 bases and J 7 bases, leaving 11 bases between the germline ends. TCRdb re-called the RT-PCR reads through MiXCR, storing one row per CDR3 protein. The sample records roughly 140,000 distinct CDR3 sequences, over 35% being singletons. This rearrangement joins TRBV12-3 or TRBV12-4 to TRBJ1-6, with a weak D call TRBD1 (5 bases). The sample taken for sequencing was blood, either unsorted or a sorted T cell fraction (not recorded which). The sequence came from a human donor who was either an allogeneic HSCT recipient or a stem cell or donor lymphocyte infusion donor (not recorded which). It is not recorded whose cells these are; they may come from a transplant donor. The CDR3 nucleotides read TGTGCCAGCAGTTCGGGGCTCCCGAATTCACCCCTCCACTTT. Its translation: CASSSGLPNSPLHF.